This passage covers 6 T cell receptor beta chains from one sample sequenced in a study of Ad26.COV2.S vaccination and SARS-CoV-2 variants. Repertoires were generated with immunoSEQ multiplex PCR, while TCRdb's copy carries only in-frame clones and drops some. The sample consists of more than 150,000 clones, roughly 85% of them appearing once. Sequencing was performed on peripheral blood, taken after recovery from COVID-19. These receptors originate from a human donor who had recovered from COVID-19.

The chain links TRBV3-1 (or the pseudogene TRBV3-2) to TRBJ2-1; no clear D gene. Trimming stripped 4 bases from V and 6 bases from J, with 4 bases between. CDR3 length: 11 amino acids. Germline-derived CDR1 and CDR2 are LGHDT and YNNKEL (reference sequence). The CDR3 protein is CASSRANEQFF. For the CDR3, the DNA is TGTGCCAGCAGCCGGGCCAATGAGCAGTTCTTC.

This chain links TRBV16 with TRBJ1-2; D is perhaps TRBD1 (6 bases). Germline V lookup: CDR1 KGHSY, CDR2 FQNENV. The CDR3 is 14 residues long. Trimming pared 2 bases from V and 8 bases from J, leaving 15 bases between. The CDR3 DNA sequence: TGTGCCAGCAGCCAAATCGGCAGGGGTGCAGGCTACACCTTC. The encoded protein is CASSQIGRGAGYTF.

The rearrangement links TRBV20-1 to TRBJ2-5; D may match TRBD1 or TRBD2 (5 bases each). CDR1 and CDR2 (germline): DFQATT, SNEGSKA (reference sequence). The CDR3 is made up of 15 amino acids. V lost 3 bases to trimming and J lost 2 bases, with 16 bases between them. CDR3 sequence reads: CSASPLGQGQETQYF. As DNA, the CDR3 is TGCAGTGCTAGTCCACTAGGGCAGGGACAAGAGACCCAGTACTTC.

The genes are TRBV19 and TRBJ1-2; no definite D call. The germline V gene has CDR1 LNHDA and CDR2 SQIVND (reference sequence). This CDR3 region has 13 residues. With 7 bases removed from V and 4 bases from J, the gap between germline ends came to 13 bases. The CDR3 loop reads CASMAGPSYGYTF. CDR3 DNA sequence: TGTGCCAGTATGGCAGGACCCTCCTATGGCTACACCTTC.

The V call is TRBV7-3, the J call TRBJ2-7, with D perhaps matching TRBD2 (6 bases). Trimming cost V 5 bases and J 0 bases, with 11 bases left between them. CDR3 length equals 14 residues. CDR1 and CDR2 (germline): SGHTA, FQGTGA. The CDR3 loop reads CASSPLASSYEQYF. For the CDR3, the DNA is TGTGCCAGCAGCCCTCTAGCGTCCTCCTACGAGCAGTACTTC.

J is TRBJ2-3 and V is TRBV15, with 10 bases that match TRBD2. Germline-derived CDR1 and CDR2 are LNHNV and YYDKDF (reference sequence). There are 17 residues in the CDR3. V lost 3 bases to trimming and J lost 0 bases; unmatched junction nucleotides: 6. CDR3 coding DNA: TGTGCCACCAGCAGTTTACTAGCGGGGCCGAGCACAGATACGCAGTATTTT. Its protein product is CATSSLLAGPSTDTQYF.